The clone carrying this T cell receptor (beta chain) has a count of ten or more. This sample is part of a study of Graves' ophthalmopathy and Graves' hyperthyroidism. V lost 6 bases, J lost 3 bases, and 11 bases lay in between. The germline V gene has CDR1 LNHDA and CDR2 SQIVND (reference sequence). This CDR3 has 13 residues. Amplification from RNA transcripts yielded the TCR beta CDR3 regions. A first-round RT-PCR used HTBI primers, followed by a second-round multiplex PCR. TCRdb processed the multiplex PCR reads anew with MiXCR; each CDR3 protein has one entry. This repertoire shows a few hundred thousand distinct CDR3 sequences, roughly 14% found once; its top ten account for about 7%. Excluded: other autoimmune disease, uncontrolled infection, pregnancy or lactation.

The chain is built from TRBV19 and TRBJ1-2; no definite D call. The sequence came from a woman younger than 35 with stable Graves' hyperthyroidism. Sequenced: peripheral blood. CDR3 region: CASRAGSDYGYTF. The CDR3 bases are TGTGCCAGTAGGGCGGGGTCGGACTATGGCTACACCTTC. Together with reference TRBV19 and TRBJ1-2, the CDR3 gives the full variable domain: DGGITQSPKYLFRKEGQNVTLSCEQNLNHDAMYWYRQDPGQGLRLIYYSQIVNDFQKGDIAEGYSVSREKKESFPLTVTSAQKNPTAFYLCASRAGSDYGYTFGSGTRLTVV.